Each of the 20 T cell receptor beta chains below was sequenced from the same sample in a study of cytomegalovirus exposure and HLA in healthy donors. Researchers ran the PCR with 60 Vbeta and 13 Jbeta primers. The method was immunoSEQ multiplex PCR; TCRdb's version includes in-frame clones alone and lacks a portion of them. This table has 100,000 to 150,000 clones, around four fifths appearing once. The sequencing sample was made of PBMCs. These receptors came from a man aged 40-49 years in good health and CMV-seronegative.

The chain is built from TRBV11-2 and TRBJ2-7; 8 bases are a match to TRBD1. Germline assignment: CDR1 SGHAT and CDR2 FQNNGV. This CDR3 contains 14 residues. Losses at the gene ends were 4 bases for V and 4 bases for J; bases not matched to a gene: 6. The CDR3 loop reads CASSSTGEVYEQYF. CDR3 nucleotide sequence: TGTGCCAGCAGCTCGACAGGGGAGGTTTACGAGCAGTACTTC.

This sequence joins TRBV5-8 and TRBJ2-2; D possibly corresponds to TRBD1 (5 bases). Trimming stripped 4 bases from V and 3 bases from J, with 7 bases between. The CDR3 runs to 13 residues. Germline V gene sequence: CDR1 SGHTS, CDR2 YDEGEE. The CDR3: CASSRQYTGELFF. Written as DNA, the CDR3 is TGTGCCAGCAGCCGACAGTACACCGGGGAGCTGTTTTTT. Using reference TRBV5-8 and TRBJ2-2 for the parts outside the CDR3, the full variable domain is EAGVTQSPTHLIKTRGQQATLRCSPISGHTSVYWYQQALGLGLQFLLWYDEGEERNRGNFPPRFSGRQFPNYSSELNVNALELEDSALYLCASSRQYTGELFFGEGSRLTVL.

The rearrangement joins TRBV7-2 to TRBJ1-1; perhaps TRBD1 as D (5 bases). Deletions cut 5 bases from V and 0 bases from J, with 7 bases between. The CDR3 is 13 residues long. CDR1 SGHTA and CDR2 FQGNSA come from the germline V gene. The CDR3 region is CASSARVNTEAFF. The CDR3 DNA reads as TGTGCCAGCAGCGCCAGGGTGAACACTGAAGCTTTCTTT.

The chain uses TRBV30 and TRBJ2-7; D is undetermined. Between the trimmed V and J ends, which lost 4 bases and 0 bases, there was a span of 10 bases. Germline CDR1 is GTSNPN and CDR2 is SVGIG (reference sequence). There are 13 residues in the CDR3. Written as DNA, the CDR3 is TGTGCCTGGAATTCAGGTCTCTCCTACGAGCAGTACTTC. The encoded protein is CAWNSGLSYEQYF.

The chain employs TRBV4-1 and TRBJ1-5; the D gene is possibly TRBD1 (5 bases). The germline gives CDR1 MGHRA, CDR2 YSYEKL. CDR3 size: 15 residues. With 0 bases removed from V and 2 bases from J, the gap between germline ends came to 8 bases. The CDR3 DNA reads as TGCGCCAGCAGCCAAGATGCGGGGGGCAATCAGCCCCAGCATTTT. Translating gives CASSQDAGGNQPQHF.

This clone showed up just once. V is TRBV19 and J is TRBJ2-2; 7 nucleotides match TRBD1. This CDR3 region has 15 residues. The J segment lost 1 base and the V segment lost 3 bases, leaving 2 bases of the junction unmatched. The germline V gene has CDR1 LNHDA and CDR2 SQIVND (reference sequence). The CDR3 DNA follows: TGTGCCAGTAGTATGGGGACAGTGAACACCGGGGAGCTGTTTTTT. This codes for CASSMGTVNTGELFF.

A few counts support this clone. The chain combines TRBV4-1 with TRBJ1-4, with 9 bases matching TRBD1. V lost 1 base to trimming and J lost 6 bases; unmatched junction nucleotides: 9. CDR3 length equals 17 residues. Germline CDR1 reads MGHRA; CDR2 reads YSYEKL. The CDR3 reads CASSQAQSRDRDEKLFF. The CDR3 bases are TGCGCCAGCAGCCAAGCCCAATCACGGGACAGGGATGAAAAACTGTTTTTT.

This chain links TRBV21-1 with TRBJ1-1; the table gives TRBD1 as D, unverified against the DNA. TRBV21-1 is flagged as a pseudogene. The CDR3 runs 17 residues. CDR3 DNA: TGTGCCAGCAGCGATCACGGGGACAGGAAGATGAACACTGAAGCTTTCTTT. Translating gives CASSDHGDRKMNTEAFF.

As to this clone: Compared with germline, one end of the junction differs, possibly owing to a read error. V gene TRBV19 combines with J gene TRBJ1-6; 7 bases line up with TRBD1. This CDR3 has 14 amino acids. Germline V lookup: CDR1 LNHDA, CDR2 SQIVND (reference sequence). CDR3 loop: CASSIDREGTPLHF. The CDR3 region has the DNA TGTGCCAGTAGCATAGACAGGGAAGGGACACCCCTCCACTTT.

This clone was observed a handful of times. The CDR3 DNA sequence: TGTGCCAGTAGTATGGGGACTCAGGGTGAAAAACTGTTTTTT. Encoded protein: CASSMGTQGEKLFF. This chain connects TRBV19 to TRBJ1-4; D might be TRBD1 (5 bases). Trimming removed 3 bases at V and 7 bases at J, with 12 bases between. This CDR3 spans 14 amino acids. The germline CDR1 and CDR2 sequences are LNHDA and SQIVND (reference sequence).

In this sample, this clone turned up a few times. The chain recombines TRBV15 with TRBJ2-3; TRBD2 matches 8 bases. CDR1 and CDR2 (germline): LNHNV, YYDKDF (reference sequence). V shed 0 bases, J shed 0 bases, and the junction held 5 bases outside the gene matches. This CDR3 has 17 residues. CDR3 region: CATSRESGGRSTDTQYF. CDR3 nucleotide sequence: TGTGCCACCAGCAGAGAGTCTGGCGGGAGGAGCACAGATACGCAGTATTTT.

The chain employs TRBV30 and TRBJ2-7; tentatively, D is TRBD1 (5 bases). Germline V gene lookup returns CDR1 GTSNPN and CDR2 SVGIG (reference sequence). The CDR3 totals 15 residues. Trimming stripped 0 bases from V and 7 bases from J, with 19 bases between. DNA for the CDR3: TGTGCCTGGAGTGTCAGGGCAGGGAAAAGTGGGGAGCAGTACTTC. Amino acids: CAWSVRAGKSGEQYF.

The chain recombines TRBV5-1 with TRBJ2-4, with TRBD2 matching over 9 bases. There are 14 residues in the CDR3. With 0 bases clipped from V and 7 bases from J, the junction kept 2 bases outside the gene matches. Germline CDR1 reads SGHRS; CDR2 reads YFSETQ. DNA for the CDR3: TGCGCCAGCAGCTTGGGACTAGCGGATAACATTCAGTACTTC. Translation gives CASSLGLADNIQYF.

The chain couples TRBV30 to TRBJ2-1; 15 positions match TRBD2. V dropped 5 bases and J dropped 12; count of bases not matched to a gene: 11. Germline lookup yields CDR1 GTSNPN and CDR2 SVGIG (reference sequence). This CDR3 contains 15 residues. CDR3 sequence: CAWDRKGLAGGVQFF. DNA for the CDR3: TGTGCCTGGGACCGAAAGGGACTAGCGGGGGGTGTGCAGTTCTTC.

In nucleotides, the CDR3 is TGTGCCAGCAGTTTGACCGGGGGCAATGAGCAGTTCTTC. Amino acids: CASSLTGGNEQFF. V gene TRBV6-5 combines with J gene TRBJ2-1, with D tentatively TRBD2 (6 bases). V lost 4 bases and J lost 6, with 10 bases in between. From germline, CDR1 is MNHEY and CDR2 SVGAGI. The CDR3 length is 13 residues.

The chain combines TRBV6-5 with TRBJ2-7, with a tentative D call TRBD2 (6 bases). The CDR3 has 13 amino acids. V lost 7 bases, J lost 6 bases, and 16 bases lay in between. CDR1 MNHEY and CDR2 SVGAGI come from the germline V gene. The CDR3 region is CASTGDSLSEQYF. The CDR3 DNA reads as TGTGCCAGCACCGGGGACTCCCTCTCCGAGCAGTACTTC.

This chain uses TRBV7-9 with TRBJ1-1, with D possibly matching TRBD1 (6 bases). V was shortened by 4 bases and J by 0 bases, with 18 bases between the two germline ends. The V gene's germline CDR1 is SEHNR and CDR2 FQNEAQ (reference sequence). This CDR3 has 17 residues. The chain's CDR3 is CASSSSTQGKLNTEAFF. Written as DNA, the CDR3 is TGTGCCAGCAGCTCCTCCACCCAGGGGAAGTTGAACACTGAAGCTTTCTTT.

DNA for the CDR3: TGTGCCAGCAGTCTTCATCCGACAGAGATCAACTATGGCTACACCTTC. Protein product: CASSLHPTEINYGYTF. This chain uses TRBV28 with TRBJ1-2; the D gene is possibly TRBD1 (5 bases). The length of the CDR3 is 16 residues. CDR1 is MDHEN, CDR2 SYDVKM, per germline. V lost 5 bases to trimming and J lost 2 bases, with 18 bases between them.

This chain connects TRBV11-2 to TRBJ2-7; 7 nucleotides align to TRBD2. J gave up 3 bases and V 1 base, and 6 bases lay outside the gene matches. CDR1 and CDR2 (germline): SGHAT, FQNNGV. This CDR3 comprises 15 residues. The DNA of the CDR3 is TGTGCCAGCAGCTTAGGGGGGGGAGCAGGCTACGAGCAGTACTTC. As protein: CASSLGGGAGYEQYF.

The chain couples TRBV19 to TRBJ2-7, with D possibly TRBD2 on 7 matching bases. Germline V gives CDR1 LNHDA, CDR2 SQIVND (reference sequence). This CDR3 spans 12 amino acids. Trimming shortened V by 5 bases and J by 6 bases, and 11 bases separated the two germline ends. The CDR3 sequence: CASSPRGAEQYF. The CDR3 DNA reads as TGTGCCAGTAGTCCCCGGGGGGCCGAGCAGTACTTC. Using reference TRBV19 and TRBJ2-7 for the parts outside the CDR3, the full variable domain is DGGITQSPKYLFRKEGQNVTLSCEQNLNHDAMYWYRQDPGQGLRLIYYSQIVNDFQKGDIAEGYSVSREKKESFPLTVTSAQKNPTAFYLCASSPRGAEQYFGPGTRLTVT.